This entry lists 25 T cell receptor beta chains sequenced from one sample in a study of blood T cell repertoires in COVID-19. Assay used: immunoSEQ multiplex PCR; TCRdb lists only in-frame clones, some missing. The sample records approximately 200,000 clones, over 80% being singletons. Sequenced: peripheral blood. The receptor set was obtained from a young man with COVID-19, enrolled during active disease.

The V and J genes are TRBV28 and TRBJ2-7, with TRBD2 identical over 7 bases. Germline V gene lookup returns CDR1 MDHEN and CDR2 SYDVKM. The V segment lost 3 bases and the J segment 2 bases; nucleotides outside the gene matches: 7. This CDR3 is built from 15 residues. For the CDR3, the DNA is TGTGCCAGCAGTTTGGGGGGGACCAATCCCTACGAGCAGTACTTC. Translated, it gives CASSLGGTNPYEQYF.

The chain uses TRBV5-1 and TRBJ2-7; possibly TRBD1 for D (6 bases). The CDR3 spans 14 residues. The V end lost 4 bases, the J end lost 5 bases, and 16 bases lay between the germline ends. Germline loops: CDR1 SGHRS, CDR2 YFSETQ. The CDR3 DNA reads as TGCGCCAGCAGCACAGGGCCATCCGGGGACGAGCAGTACTTC. This codes for CASSTGPSGDEQYF.

V gene TRBV6-5 combines with J gene TRBJ2-1; D might be TRBD2 (5 bases). CDR1 is MNHEY and CDR2 is SVGAGI in the germline V gene. Trimming stripped 3 bases from V and 2 bases from J, with 11 bases between. The CDR3 runs 15 residues. CDR3 in amino acids: CASSYDLAPYNEQFF. CDR3 nucleotides: TGTGCCAGCAGTTATGACCTAGCCCCCTACAATGAGCAGTTCTTC.

V usage is TRBV28 and J usage is TRBJ1-2, with D uncertain. Trimming left V 6 bases short and J 4 bases short, with 12 bases between. The length of the CDR3 is 13 residues. Germline V lookup: CDR1 MDHEN, CDR2 SYDVKM. This CDR3 reads CASRPPGTYGYTF. CDR3 bases: TGTGCCAGCAGACCACCGGGAACCTATGGCTACACCTTC.

Notes on this clone: Other DNA sequences of this sample code for an identical CDR3. The chain has TRBV18 and TRBJ1-1; no definite D call. The CDR3 runs to 13 residues. The V gene's germline CDR1 is KGHSH and CDR2 LQKENI. Deletions cut 2 bases from V and 5 bases from J, with 9 bases between. The CDR3 spells CASSPGSGTEAFF. The DNA for the CDR3 is TGTGCCAGCTCACCAGGATCCGGGACTGAAGCTTTCTTT. Filled out from reference TRBV18 and TRBJ1-1, the complete variable domain reads NAGVMQNPRHLVRRRGQEARLRCSPMKGHSHVYWYRQLPEEGLKFMVYLQKENIIDESGMPKERFSAEFPKEGPSILRIQQVVRGDSAAYFCASSPGSGTEAFFGQGTRLTVV.

The V gene is TRBV28, the J gene TRBJ1-2; unclear D gene. Germline V gene lookup returns CDR1 MDHEN and CDR2 SYDVKM. The CDR3 spans 13 residues. V shed 10 bases and J shed 4 bases, with 16 bases lying between them. CDR3 sequence reads: CATVLFGPYGYTF. Written as DNA, the CDR3 is TGTGCCACCGTCCTGTTTGGCCCCTATGGCTACACCTTC.

The J gene is TRBJ2-1, the V gene TRBV19; 13 positions match TRBD2. CDR3 size: 16 residues. J was trimmed by 8 bases and V by 6 bases; bases with no gene match: 10. The germline V gene encodes CDR1 LNHDA and CDR2 SQIVND (reference sequence). The CDR3 is CASSPKLAGGPDEQFF. CDR3 nucleotide sequence: TGTGCCAGTAGCCCGAAACTAGCGGGAGGGCCCGATGAGCAGTTCTTC. The variable domain in full, completed from reference TRBV19 and TRBJ2-1, reads DGGITQSPKYLFRKEGQNVTLSCEQNLNHDAMYWYRQDPGQGLRLIYYSQIVNDFQKGDIAEGYSVSREKKESFPLTVTSAQKNPTAFYLCASSPKLAGGPDEQFFGPGTRLTVL.

The chain joins TRBV4-2 to TRBJ2-1; D uncertain. Deletions cut 1 base from V and 8 bases from J, with 9 bases between. Germline V lookup: CDR1 LGHNA, CDR2 YNFKEQ. CDR3 length equals 13 residues. The CDR3 coding sequence is TGTGCCAGCAGCCAAGGGAGCGAATATGAGCAGTTCTTC. It codes for CASSQGSEYEQFF.

This clone was counted a single time. This chain connects TRBV28 to TRBJ1-2; TRBD1 aligns across 8 bases. The CDR3 is made up of 19 amino acids. Germline-derived CDR1 and CDR2 are MDHEN and SYDVKM. After removal of 5 bases from V and 2 bases from J, the junction contained 19 bases not matched to a gene. CDR3 in DNA: TGTGCCAGCAGTCCCCCCTCGGGACAGGAAACTTTAGGGAACTATGGCTACACCTTC. Protein: CASSPPSGQETLGNYGYTF.

This CDR3 reads CASSIGSTGRYYEQYF. CDR3 in DNA: TGTGCCAGTAGTATAGGTTCCACAGGCCGGTACTACGAGCAGTACTTC. The genes are TRBV19 and TRBJ2-7, with TRBD1 as a possible D gene (5 bases). Germline V gene sequence: CDR1 LNHDA, CDR2 SQIVND (reference sequence). Between the trimmed V and J ends, which lost 1 base and 3 bases, there was a span of 16 bases. The CDR3 is 16 residues long.

A word on this clone: Other DNA variants within this sample encode the same CDR3. This rearrangement joins TRBV25-1 to TRBJ1-5; 7 positions agree with TRBD1. This CDR3 is built from 14 residues. Germline CDR1 is MGHDK and CDR2 is SYGVNS. Trimming removed 4 bases from V and 2 bases from J; junction bases left unmatched: 2. CDR3 sequence reads: CASSGTGGNQPQHF. DNA of the CDR3: TGTGCCAGCAGTGGGACAGGCGGCAATCAGCCCCAGCATTTT.

CDR3 sequence (DNA): TGTGCCAGTAGTATGGACAGCTATAGCAATCAGCCCCAGCATTTT. It encodes CASSMDSYSNQPQHF. The chain employs TRBV19 and TRBJ1-5, with TRBD1 as a possible D gene (6 bases). CDR1 LNHDA and CDR2 SQIVND come from the germline V gene (reference sequence). V lost 3 bases to trimming and J lost 0 bases, with 9 bases between them. This CDR3 contains 15 residues.

The chain uses TRBV7-3 and TRBJ2-2; 7 bases are shared with TRBD1. Losses at the gene ends were 3 bases for V and 2 bases for J; bases not matched to a gene: 9. This CDR3 contains 17 residues. Germline V CDR1 and CDR2: SGHTA, FQGTGA. This CDR3 reads CASSFRQGLVNTGELFF. The CDR3 nucleotides read TGTGCCAGCAGCTTCCGACAGGGTTTGGTTAACACCGGGGAGCTGTTTTTT.

V gene TRBV18 combines with J gene TRBJ2-1, with 16 positions matching TRBD2. The CDR3 runs 16 residues. Germline CDR1 and CDR2: KGHSH and LQKENI. With 3 bases clipped from V and 9 bases from J, the junction kept 5 bases outside the gene matches. In DNA form, the CDR3 reads TGTGCCAGCTCACCGGGGGGACTAGCGGGAGGGATTGAGCAGTTCTTC. It specifies CASSPGGLAGGIEQFF.

CDR3 bases: TGTGCCAGTAGTGGCGTCGTGGGCCTTGAAGCTTTCTTT. Amino acids: CASSGVVGLEAFF. V usage is TRBV19 and J usage is TRBJ1-1; D remains ambiguous. The germline V gene has CDR1 LNHDA and CDR2 SQIVND (reference sequence). The V gene lost 5 bases and the J gene lost 7 bases, with 14 bases spanning the gap. The CDR3 is 13 residues long.

V is TRBV29-1 and J is TRBJ1-1; D perhaps matches TRBD1 (6 bases). The CDR3 has 17 amino acids. V gave up 0 bases and J gave up 1 base, with 18 bases separating them. Germline V gene data show CDR1 as SQVTM and CDR2 as ANQGSEA. The chain's CDR3 is CSVEDPSVGARNTEAFF. CDR3 in DNA: TGCAGCGTTGAAGACCCCTCGGTGGGGGCCCGGAACACTGAAGCTTTCTTT. Complete variable domain (other parts from reference TRBV29-1 and TRBJ1-1): SAVISQKPSRDICQRGTSLTIQCQVDSQVTMMFWYRQQPGQSLTLIATANQGSEATYESGFVIDKFPISRPNLTFSTLTVSNMSPEDSSIYLCSVEDPSVGARNTEAFFGQGTRLTVV.

Regarding this clone: Other nucleotide sequences from this sample produce the same CDR3. The genes are TRBV5-1 and TRBJ1-6, with 8 bases matching TRBD1. The V gene's germline CDR1 is SGHRS and CDR2 YFSETQ. The CDR3 is made up of 15 amino acids. V shed 0 bases and J 10 bases; nucleotides not matched to a gene: 6. This CDR3 is CASSLGQGMRSPLHF. The CDR3 DNA is TGCGCCAGCAGCTTGGGACAGGGGATGCGGTCACCCCTCCACTTT. The full variable domain, rest sourced from reference TRBV5-1 and TRBJ1-6, is KAGVTQTPRYLIKTRGQQVTLSCSPISGHRSVSWYQQTPGQGLQFLFEYFSETQRNKGNFPGRFSGRQFSNSRSEMNVSTLELGDSALYLCASSLGQGMRSPLHFGNGTRLTVT.

A few counts support this clone. The gene calls are TRBV13 and TRBJ1-2; D not certain. Germline V CDR1 and CDR2: PRHDT, FYEKMQ (reference sequence). Trimming left V 5 bases short and J 3 bases short, with 16 bases between. The CDR3 has 15 residues. CDR3 bases: TGTGCCAGCAGCACCGTCCCAGACTTGGACTATGGCTACACCTTC. Protein sequence: CASSTVPDLDYGYTF. Full variable domain (outside the CDR3, taken from reference TRBV13 and TRBJ1-2): AAGVIQSPRHLIKEKRETATLKCYPIPRHDTVYWYQQGPGQDPQFLISFYEKMQSDKGSIPDRFSAQQFSDYHSELNMSSLELGDSALYFCASSTVPDLDYGYTFGSGTRLTVV.

The sample holds one count of this clone. The junction departs from germline at one end; a sequencing error may be responsible. The V call is TRBV25-1, the J call TRBJ1-2, with TRBD1 identical over 8 bases. The V gene's germline CDR1 is MGHDK and CDR2 SYGVNS. This CDR3 has 12 residues. The CDR3 DNA reads as TGTGCCACGGGACCCACGACAGGGGCGTTCCTCTTC. It yields the protein CATGPTTGAFLF.

The rearrangement links TRBV6-2 or TRBV6-3 to TRBJ1-5, with TRBD1 identical over 8 bases. The germline CDR1 and CDR2 sequences are MNHEY and SVGEGT. The CDR3 consists of 15 residues. V gave up 4 bases and J gave up 6 bases; unmatched junction bases: 8. Here the CDR3 reads CASSLDRDLGQPQHF. CDR3 sequence (DNA): TGTGCCAGCAGTTTGGACAGGGACCTCGGTCAGCCCCAGCATTTT.

V usage is TRBV9 and J usage is TRBJ2-2; TRBD2 matches at 9 bases. This CDR3 has 16 amino acids. The germline V gene has CDR1 SGDLS and CDR2 YYNGEE. Trimming cost V 4 bases and J 4 bases; bases outside gene matches: 8. The CDR3 nucleotides are TGTGCCAGCAGCTTACGAGCGGGAGGAATCACCGGGGAGCTGTTTTTT. Its protein is CASSLRAGGITGELFF.

The CDR3 DNA is TGTGCCAGCAGCTCCCCGGGACAGAGACAAGAGACCCAGTACTTC. Translation gives CASSSPGQRQETQYF. This chain uses TRBV7-6 with TRBJ2-5; 7 bases are shared with TRBD1. This CDR3 is 15 amino acids long. The germline gives CDR1 SGHVS, CDR2 FNYEAQ. J lost 2 bases, V lost 4 bases, and 7 bases had no gene match. Based on the CDR3 plus reference TRBV7-6 and TRBJ2-5, the full variable domain is GAGVSQSPRYKVTKRGQDVALRCDPISGHVSLYWYRQALGQGPEFLTYFNYEAQQDKSGLPNDRFSAERPEGSISTLTIQRTEQRDSAMYRCASSSPGQRQETQYFGPGTRLLVL.

The chain links TRBV7-2 to TRBJ2-3; possible D gene TRBD1, 6 bases. CDR3 length: 15 amino acids. Per the germline V gene, CDR1 is SGHTA and CDR2 is FQGNSA. V was cut by 1 base and J by 2 bases, with 10 bases left in between. The CDR3 region is CASSLGHRVTDTQYF. The DNA for the CDR3 is TGTGCCAGCAGCTTAGGGCACAGGGTCACAGATACGCAGTATTTT.

The V and J genes are TRBV6-5 and TRBJ1-1, with TRBD1 matching over 7 bases. The CDR3 loop spans 15 amino acids. The J segment lost 5 bases and the V segment lost 0 bases, leaving 6 bases of the junction unmatched. CDR1 and CDR2 from the germline V gene are MNHEY and SVGAGI. CDR3 amino acids: CASSYSGQERTEAFF. The CDR3 nucleotides read TGTGCCAGCAGTTACTCCGGACAGGAGAGGACTGAAGCTTTCTTT.

This clone has a single count. This chain joins TRBV11-2 and TRBJ2-7, with TRBD2 as a possible D gene (6 bases). Between the trimmed V and J ends, which lost 0 bases and 1 base, there was a span of 13 bases. Germline loops: CDR1 SGHAT, CDR2 FQNNGV. The CDR3 runs 16 residues. In nucleotides, the CDR3 is TGTGCCAGCAGCTTAGATTATGCGGGGTTATCCTACGAGCAGTACTTC. Its protein is CASSLDYAGLSYEQYF.